The count of the clone carrying this T cell receptor beta chain is one. No antigen is known for it. The table came from immunoSEQ multiplex PCR; TCRdb's copy has only in-frame clones and leaves some out. The data hold fewer than 30,000 clones, with roughly nine tenths observed a single time. This sample stems from a study of lymphopenia after photon versus proton radiotherapy. The study, taken as a whole, reports: After the lymphocyte nadir, photon-treated repertoires showed oligoclonal expansion, especially of CD8+ Temra cells.

Trimming removed 1 base from V and 5 bases from J, with 11 bases in between. The CDR3 contains 15 residues. In germline, CDR1 is SEHNR, CDR2 FQNEAQ (reference sequence). The source of this sequence is a woman in her fifties or sixties with cholangiocarcinoma. The specimen comprised peripheral blood, sampled from a patient treated with photon-based radiotherapy. This sequence joins TRBV7-9 and TRBJ2-2; maybe TRBD2 (5 bases). CDR3 sequence (DNA): TGTGCCAGCAGCTTAGATCTGGGCGGGACCGGGGAGCTGTTTTTT. Translating gives CASSLDLGGTGELFF. The variable domain in full, completed from reference TRBV7-9 and TRBJ2-2, reads DTGVSQNPRHKITKRGQNVTFRCDPISEHNRLYWYRQTLGQGPEFLTYFQNEAQLEKSRLLSDRFSAERPKGSFSTLEIQRTEQGDSAMYLCASSLDLGGTGELFFGEGSRLTVL.